This T cell receptor beta chain was documented in a study of Graves' ophthalmopathy and Graves' hyperthyroidism. The ends were cut back, 0 bases at V and 0 bases at J, with 9 bases in the middle. Germline CDR1 ENHRY, CDR2 SYGVKD. This CDR3 is 15 amino acids long. Amplifying from RNA transcripts, the study obtained TCR beta CDR3 regions. First-round RT-PCR with HTBI primers preceded a second-round multiplex PCR. A single record per CDR3 protein comes from TCRdb applying MiXCR to the multiplex PCR reads. The sample holds 600,000 to 700,000 distinct CDR3 sequences; roughly two fifths are singletons and the top ten take 3.3%. Regarding the study as a whole: Most thyroid clonotypes expanded beyond 0.001 frequency were also found in blood. Discriminating ophthalmopathy from stable hyperthyroidism, a 13-signature model attained a sensitivity of about 90% and a specificity of around 77%.

This clonotype was detected ten times or more. The antigen is not known. Sequenced material: peripheral blood. The TCR was taken from an adult man with Graves' ophthalmopathy. The V and J genes are TRBV10-3 and TRBJ2-7; D is ambiguous. CDR3 loop: CAISESAPSSYEQYF. The DNA of the CDR3 is TGTGCCATCAGTGAGTCGGCCCCCAGCTCCTACGAGCAGTACTTC.